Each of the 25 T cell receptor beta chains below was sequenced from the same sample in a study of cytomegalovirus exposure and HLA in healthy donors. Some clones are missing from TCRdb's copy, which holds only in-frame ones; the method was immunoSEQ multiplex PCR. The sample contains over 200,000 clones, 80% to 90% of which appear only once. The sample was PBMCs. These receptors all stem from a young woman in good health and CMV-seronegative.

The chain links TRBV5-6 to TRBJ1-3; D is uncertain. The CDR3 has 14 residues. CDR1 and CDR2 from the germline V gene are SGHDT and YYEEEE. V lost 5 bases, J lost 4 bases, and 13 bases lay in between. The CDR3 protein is CASSTIMSGNTIYF. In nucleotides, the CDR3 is TGTGCCAGCAGTACGATAATGAGCGGAAACACCATATATTTT.

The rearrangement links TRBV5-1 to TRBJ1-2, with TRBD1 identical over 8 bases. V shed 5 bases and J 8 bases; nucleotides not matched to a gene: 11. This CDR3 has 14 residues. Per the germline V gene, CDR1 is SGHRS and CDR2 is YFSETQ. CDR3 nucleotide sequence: TGCGCCAGCAGTTTAGACAGGGGAATCTTGGGCTACACCTTC. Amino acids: CASSLDRGILGYTF. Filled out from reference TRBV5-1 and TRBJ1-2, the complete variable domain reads KAGVTQTPRYLIKTRGQQVTLSCSPISGHRSVSWYQQTPGQGLQFLFEYFSETQRNKGNFPGRFSGRQFSNSRSEMNVSTLELGDSALYLCASSLDRGILGYTFGSGTRLTVV.

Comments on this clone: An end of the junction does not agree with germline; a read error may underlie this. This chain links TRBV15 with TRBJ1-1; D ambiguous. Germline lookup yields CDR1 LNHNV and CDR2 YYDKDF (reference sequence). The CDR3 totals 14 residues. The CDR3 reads CATSRDDGNPEAFF. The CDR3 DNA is TGTGCCACCAGCAGAGATGACGGGAACCCTGAAGCTTTCTTT.

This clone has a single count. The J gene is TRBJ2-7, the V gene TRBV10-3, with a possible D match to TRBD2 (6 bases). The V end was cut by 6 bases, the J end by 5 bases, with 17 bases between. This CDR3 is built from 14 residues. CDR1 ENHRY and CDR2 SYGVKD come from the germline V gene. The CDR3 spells CAIRKRSGDDEQYF. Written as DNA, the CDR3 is TGTGCCATCAGAAAGAGATCGGGGGACGACGAGCAGTACTTC.

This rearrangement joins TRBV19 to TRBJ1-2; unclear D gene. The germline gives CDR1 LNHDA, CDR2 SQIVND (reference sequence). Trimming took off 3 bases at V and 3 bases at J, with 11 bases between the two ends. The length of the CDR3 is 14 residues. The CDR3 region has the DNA TGTGCCAGTAGTATTTGGGTCCGGGACTATGGCTACACCTTC. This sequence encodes CASSIWVRDYGYTF.

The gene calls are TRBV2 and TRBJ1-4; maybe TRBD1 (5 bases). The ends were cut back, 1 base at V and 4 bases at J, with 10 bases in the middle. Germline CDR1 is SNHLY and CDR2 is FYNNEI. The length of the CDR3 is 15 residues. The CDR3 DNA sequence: TGTGCCAGCAGTGAAGTAGCAGGGCATAATGAAAAACTGTTTTTT. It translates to CASSEVAGHNEKLFF.

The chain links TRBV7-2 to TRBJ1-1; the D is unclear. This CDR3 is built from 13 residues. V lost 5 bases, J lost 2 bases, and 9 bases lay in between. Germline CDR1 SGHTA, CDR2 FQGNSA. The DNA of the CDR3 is TGTGCCAGCAGCCGGCCGGGAAACACTGAAGCTTTCTTT. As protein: CASSRPGNTEAFF. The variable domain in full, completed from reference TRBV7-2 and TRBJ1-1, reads GAGVSQSPSNKVTEKGKDVELRCDPISGHTALYWYRQSLGQGLEFLIYFQGNSAPDKSGLPSDRFSAERTGGSVSTLTIQRTQQEDSAVYLCASSRPGNTEAFFGQGTRLTVV.

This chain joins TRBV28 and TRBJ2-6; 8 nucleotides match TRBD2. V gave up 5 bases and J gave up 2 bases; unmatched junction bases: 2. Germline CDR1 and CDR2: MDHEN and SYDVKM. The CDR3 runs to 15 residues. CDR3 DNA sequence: TGTGCCAGCAGTCGCGGGGGGCCTGGGGCCAACGTCCTGACTTTC. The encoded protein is CASSRGGPGANVLTF.

CDR3 amino acids: CASSEWLAGVRQFF. The CDR3 DNA follows: TGTGCCAGCAGTGAATGGCTAGCGGGAGTGAGGCAGTTCTTC. The chain employs TRBV2 and TRBJ2-1; the match to TRBD2 covers 10 bases. The germline V gene encodes CDR1 SNHLY and CDR2 FYNNEI. V was pared by 2 bases and J by 12 bases, with 7 bases of the junction left unmatched. The CDR3 length is 14 residues.

CDR3 sequence (DNA): TGTGCCAGCAGTTCCTACGCCCGGGAGCGGGGAGACACAGATACGCAGTATTTT. Its protein is CASSSYARERGDTDTQYF. This chain connects TRBV27 to TRBJ2-3, with TRBD2 matching 7 bases. Germline values: CDR1 MNHEY, CDR2 SMNVEV (reference sequence). The CDR3 consists of 18 residues. After removal of 4 bases from V and 2 bases from J, the junction contained 15 bases not matched to a gene.

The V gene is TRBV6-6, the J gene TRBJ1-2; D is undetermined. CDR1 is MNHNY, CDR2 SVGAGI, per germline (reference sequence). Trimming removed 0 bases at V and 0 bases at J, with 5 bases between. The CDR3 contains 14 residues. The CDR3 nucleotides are TGTGCCAGCAGTTACTCCCGAGCTAACTATGGCTACACCTTC. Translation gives CASSYSRANYGYTF.

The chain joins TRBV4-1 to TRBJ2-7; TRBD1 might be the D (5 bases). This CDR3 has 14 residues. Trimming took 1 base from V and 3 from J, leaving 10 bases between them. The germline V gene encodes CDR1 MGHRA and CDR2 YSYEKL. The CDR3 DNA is TGCGCCAGCAGCCAAGCAGGGAAAGGCTACGAGCAGTACTTC. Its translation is CASSQAGKGYEQYF.

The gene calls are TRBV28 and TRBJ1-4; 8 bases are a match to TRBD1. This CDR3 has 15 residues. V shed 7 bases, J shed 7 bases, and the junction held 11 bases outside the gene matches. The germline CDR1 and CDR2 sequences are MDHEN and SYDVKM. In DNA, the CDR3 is TGTGCCAGCATGGGACAGGCCAAAGCAAGTGAAAAACTGTTTTTT. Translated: CASMGQAKASEKLFF.

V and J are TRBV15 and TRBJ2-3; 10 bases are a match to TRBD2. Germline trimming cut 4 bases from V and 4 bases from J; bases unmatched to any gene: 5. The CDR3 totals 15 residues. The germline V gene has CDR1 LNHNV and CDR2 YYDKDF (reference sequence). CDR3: CATSTAGGPADTQYF. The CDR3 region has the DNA TGTGCCACCAGCACAGCGGGAGGGCCTGCAGATACGCAGTATTTT.

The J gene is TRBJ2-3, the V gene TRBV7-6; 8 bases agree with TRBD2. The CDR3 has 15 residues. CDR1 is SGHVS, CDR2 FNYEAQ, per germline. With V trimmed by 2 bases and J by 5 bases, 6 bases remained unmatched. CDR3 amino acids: CASSLRAGVLDTQYF. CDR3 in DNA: TGTGCCAGCAGCTTAAGAGCGGGAGTGCTAGATACGCAGTATTTT.

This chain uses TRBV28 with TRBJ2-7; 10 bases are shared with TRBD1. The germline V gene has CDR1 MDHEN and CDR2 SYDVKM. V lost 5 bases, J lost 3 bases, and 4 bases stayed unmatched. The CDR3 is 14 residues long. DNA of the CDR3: TGTGCCAGCAGTGAAGACAGGGGGCTCTACGAGCAGTACTTC. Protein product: CASSEDRGLYEQYF. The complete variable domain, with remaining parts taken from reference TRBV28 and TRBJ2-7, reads DVKVTQSSRYLVKRTGEKVFLECVQDMDHENMFWYRQDPGLGLRLIYFSYDVKMKEKGDIPEGYSVSREKKERFSLILESASTNQTSMYLCASSEDRGLYEQYFGPGTRLTVT.

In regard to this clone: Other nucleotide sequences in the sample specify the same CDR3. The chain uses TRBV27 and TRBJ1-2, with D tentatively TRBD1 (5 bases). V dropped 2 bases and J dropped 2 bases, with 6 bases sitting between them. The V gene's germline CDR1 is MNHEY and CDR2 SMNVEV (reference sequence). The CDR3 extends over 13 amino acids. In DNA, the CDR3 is TGTGCCAGCAGTTTAACAGGAAACTATGGCTACACCTTC. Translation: CASSLTGNYGYTF.

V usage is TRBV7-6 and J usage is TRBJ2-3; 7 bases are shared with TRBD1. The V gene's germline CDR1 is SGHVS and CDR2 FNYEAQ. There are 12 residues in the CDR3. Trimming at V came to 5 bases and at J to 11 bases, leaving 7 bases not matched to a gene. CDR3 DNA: TGTGCCAGCAGCAACAGGGGCCTGGTGCAGTATTTT. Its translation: CASSNRGLVQYF.

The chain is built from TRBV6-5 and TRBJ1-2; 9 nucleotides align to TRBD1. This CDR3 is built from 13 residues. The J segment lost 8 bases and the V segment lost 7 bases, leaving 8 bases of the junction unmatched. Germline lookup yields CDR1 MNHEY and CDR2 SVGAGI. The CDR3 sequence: CASTPPGQGGYTF. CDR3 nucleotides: TGTGCCAGCACACCACCGGGACAGGGAGGCTACACCTTC.

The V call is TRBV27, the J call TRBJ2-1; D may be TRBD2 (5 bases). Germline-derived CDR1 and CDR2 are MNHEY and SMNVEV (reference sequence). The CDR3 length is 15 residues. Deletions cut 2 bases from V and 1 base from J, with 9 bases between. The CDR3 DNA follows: TGTGCCAGCAGTTTACTAACGGGATCCTACAATGAGCAGTTCTTC. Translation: CASSLLTGSYNEQFF.

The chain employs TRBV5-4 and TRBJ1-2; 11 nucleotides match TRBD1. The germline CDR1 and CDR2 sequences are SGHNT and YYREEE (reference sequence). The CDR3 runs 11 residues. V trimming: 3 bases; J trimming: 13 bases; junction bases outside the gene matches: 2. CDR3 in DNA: TGTGCCAGCAGCTCCGGGACAGGGGGCACCTTC. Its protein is CASSSGTGGTF.

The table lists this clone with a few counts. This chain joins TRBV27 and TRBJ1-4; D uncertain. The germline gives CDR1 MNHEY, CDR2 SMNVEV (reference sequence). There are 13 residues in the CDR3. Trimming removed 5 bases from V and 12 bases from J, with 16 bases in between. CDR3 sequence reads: CASSPISIGELFF. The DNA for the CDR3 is TGTGCCAGCAGTCCCATCAGTATCGGGGAACTGTTTTTT.

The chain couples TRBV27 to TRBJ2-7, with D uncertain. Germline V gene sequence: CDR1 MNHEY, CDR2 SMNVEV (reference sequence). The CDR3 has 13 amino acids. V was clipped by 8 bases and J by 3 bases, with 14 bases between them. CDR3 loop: CASGTDTFYEQYF. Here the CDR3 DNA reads TGTGCCAGCGGAACTGACACCTTCTACGAGCAGTACTTC.

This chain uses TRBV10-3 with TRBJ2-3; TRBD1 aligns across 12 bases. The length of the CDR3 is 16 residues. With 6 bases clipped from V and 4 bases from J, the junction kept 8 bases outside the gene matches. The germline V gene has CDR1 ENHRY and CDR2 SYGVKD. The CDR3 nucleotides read TGTGCCATCAGCGCCGGGACAGGGGGCTTCCCAGATACGCAGTATTTT. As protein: CAISAGTGGFPDTQYF.

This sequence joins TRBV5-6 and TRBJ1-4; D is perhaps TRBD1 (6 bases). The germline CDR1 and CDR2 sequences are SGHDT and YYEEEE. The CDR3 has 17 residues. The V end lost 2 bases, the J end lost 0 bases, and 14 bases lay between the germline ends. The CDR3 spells CASSLLPPGATNEKLFF. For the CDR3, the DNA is TGTGCCAGCAGCTTATTACCTCCAGGGGCAACTAATGAAAAACTGTTTTTT.